This TCR beta chain was retrieved from a study of beta chain features in type 1 diabetes. Expressed TCRB transcripts were sequenced because the isolated RNA had all been reverse transcribed beforehand. Some clones are missing from TCRdb's copy, which holds only in-frame ones; the method was immunoSEQ multiplex PCR. Here the sample spans fewer than 500,000 clones, around 13% being singletons. Trimming shortened V by 0 bases and J by 1 base, and 17 bases separated the two germline ends. The V gene's germline CDR1 is SGDLS and CDR2 YYNGEE. The CDR3 is 17 residues long. The clonotype originates from a man younger than 40 in good health. The specimen sequenced was naive CD4+ T cells from blood. The chain joins TRBV9 to TRBJ2-7; D may be TRBD1 (8 bases). This chain's CDR3 is CASSVGEGTGISYEQYF. The CDR3 DNA sequence: TGTGCCAGCAGCGTAGGGGAGGGGACAGGCATTTCCTACGAGCAGTACTTC. Drawing the rest from reference TRBV9 and TRBJ2-7, the complete variable domain is DSGVTQTPKHLITATGQRVTLRCSPRSGDLSVYWYQQSLDQGLQFLIQYYNGEERAKGNILERFSAQQFPDLHSELNLSSLELGDSALYFCASSVGEGTGISYEQYFGPGTRLTVT.